This T cell receptor (beta chain) was recorded in a study of shared clonotypes between healthy human individuals. Study details: Each donor's CD8 memory used one plate, CD8 naive two, each CD4 subset three.

The V gene's germline CDR1 is SNHLY and CDR2 FYNNEI. V shed 4 bases and J shed 5 bases, with 15 bases lying between them. CDR3 length equals 14 residues. Original analysis: ImmunoSEQ supplied junction-only sequences lacking quality scores, so filtering was different. Sequenced by immunoSEQ multiplex PCR; TCRdb stores in-frame clones only, minus some. V, J and clone size reflect that table, while D and trimming were determined from the DNA. The repertoire holds about 690,000 clones, with roughly 88% as singletons. All donors qualified as healthy HIV-negative adults and had experienced no recent acute infections or vaccinations. A remark on this clone: The antigen is undetermined.

Study-wide points: The researchers took only blood, and tissue repertoires probably look different.

This TCR was sampled from a man in his late teens or twenties in good health. Some clones in this sample may be carry-over from other donors' samples. Material for sequencing was memory CD8+ T cells from PBMCs. The subset: CD45RO+ cells pooled with CCR7-negative TemRA cells. The V call is TRBV2, the J call TRBJ2-7, with D possibly TRBD1 on 5 matching bases. For the CDR3, the DNA is TGTGCCAGCAGTGTAAGGGGTGTTCGGGACGAGCAGTACTTC. This codes for CASSVRGVRDEQYF.